This T cell receptor (beta chain) originates from a study of regulatory T cells in long-lasting Graves disease. Arm-PCR of CDR3 regions with iRepertoire HTBI primers generated TCR beta libraries. MiXCR was run by TCRdb on the multiplex PCR reads, yielding one entry per CDR3 protein. The table lists around 400,000 distinct CDR3 sequences, approximately 12% of them singletons. Losses at the gene ends were 4 bases for V and 3 bases for J; bases not matched to a gene: 4. Germline assignment: CDR1 MGHRA and CDR2 YSYEKL. The CDR3 spans 15 residues. The time point is: newly diagnosed GD, antithyroid drugs for less than 3 months. Extracted PBMC RNA gave rise to the TCR library. These same data were also listed under a study on T cells in Graves' hyperthyroidism and ophthalmopathy.

The TCR sequence derives from a woman aged 18-29 years with Graves disease. This specimen consisted of peripheral blood mononuclear cells (PBMCs), obtained at new diagnosis, from a patient treated with antithyroid drugs. The chain combines TRBV4-1 with TRBJ2-1; 9 nucleotides agree with TRBD1. DNA of the CDR3: TGCGCCAGCAGCCTCCGGGACAGGGACTACAATGAGCAGTTCTTC. The encoded protein is CASSLRDRDYNEQFF.